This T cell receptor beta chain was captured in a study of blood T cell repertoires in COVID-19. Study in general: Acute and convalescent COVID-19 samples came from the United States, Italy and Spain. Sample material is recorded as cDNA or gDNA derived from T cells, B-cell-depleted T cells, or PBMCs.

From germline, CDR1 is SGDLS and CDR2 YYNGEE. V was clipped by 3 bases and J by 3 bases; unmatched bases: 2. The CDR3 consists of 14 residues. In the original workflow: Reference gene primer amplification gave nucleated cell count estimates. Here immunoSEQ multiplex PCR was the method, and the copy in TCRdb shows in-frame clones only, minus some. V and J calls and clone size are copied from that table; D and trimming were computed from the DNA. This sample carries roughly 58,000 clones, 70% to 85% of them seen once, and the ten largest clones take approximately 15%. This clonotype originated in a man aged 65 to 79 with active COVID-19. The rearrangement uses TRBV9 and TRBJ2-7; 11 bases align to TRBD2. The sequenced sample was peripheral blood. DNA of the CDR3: TGTGCCAGCAGCGCGGGGACTAGCGGCTACGAGCAGTACTTC. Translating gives CASSAGTSGYEQYF.